This T cell receptor beta chain was recovered during a study of somatic mutations in cytotoxic T cells in rheumatoid arthritis. Study outcomes and limitations: Patients with rheumatoid arthritis did not differ significantly from age-matched healthy controls in CD8+ T-cell clonality. A largest CD8+ clone above 20% of CD8+ cells occurred in about an eighth of the roughly 60 patients. For rheumatoid arthritis patients, CD8+ clonality increased with age, whereas it did not in healthy controls.

Sequencing was performed with immunoSEQ multiplex PCR; in TCRdb, only in-frame clones are kept and a portion is missing. The sample records 6,000 to 8,000 clones, about 75% being singletons. As concerns this clone: Its antigen is not identified.

Using positive magnetic bead selection on an AutoMACS, CD4+ and CD8+ cells were isolated, after which their purity was checked by flow cytometry. Material: CD8+ T cells sorted from blood. The receptor's source is a woman aged 55-70 years in good health.

For the CDR3, the DNA is TGTGCCAGCAGGGGGCCCCAAACAGGTCTCTATGGCTACACCTTC. This sequence encodes CASRGPQTGLYGYTF. J is TRBJ1-2 and V is TRBV6-5; D is perhaps TRBD1 (5 bases). This CDR3 has 15 residues. Germline CDR1 reads MNHEY; CDR2 reads SVGAGI. Trimming removed 6 bases from V and 4 bases from J, with 18 bases in between.